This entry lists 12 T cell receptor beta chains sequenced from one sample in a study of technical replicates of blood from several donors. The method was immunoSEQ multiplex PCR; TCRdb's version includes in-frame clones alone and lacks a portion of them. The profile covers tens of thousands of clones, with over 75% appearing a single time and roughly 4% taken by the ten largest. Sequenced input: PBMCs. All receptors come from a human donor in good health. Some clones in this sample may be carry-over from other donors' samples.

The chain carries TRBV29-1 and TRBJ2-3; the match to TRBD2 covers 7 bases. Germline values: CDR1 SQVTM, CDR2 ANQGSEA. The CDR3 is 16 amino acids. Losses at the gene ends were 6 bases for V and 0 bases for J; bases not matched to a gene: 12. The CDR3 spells CSVPPLNSGSTDTQYF. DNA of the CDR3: TGCAGCGTACCACCCCTAAATAGCGGGAGCACAGATACGCAGTATTTT.

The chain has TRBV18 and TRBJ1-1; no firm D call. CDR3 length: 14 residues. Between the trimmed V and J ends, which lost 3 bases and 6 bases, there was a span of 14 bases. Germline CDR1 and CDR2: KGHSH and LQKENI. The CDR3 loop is CASSPPGLESEAFF. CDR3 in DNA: TGTGCCAGCTCACCCCCCGGATTGGAGTCTGAAGCTTTCTTT.

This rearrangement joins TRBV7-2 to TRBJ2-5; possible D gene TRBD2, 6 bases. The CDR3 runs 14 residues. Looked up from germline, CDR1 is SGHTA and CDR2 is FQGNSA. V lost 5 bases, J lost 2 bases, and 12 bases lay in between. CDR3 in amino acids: CASSPMRGQETQYF. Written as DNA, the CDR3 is TGTGCCAGCAGCCCCATGCGGGGTCAAGAGACCCAGTACTTC.

The CDR3 protein is CASSLGRGDTQYF. CDR3 coding DNA: TGCGCCAGCAGCTTGGGGCGGGGGGATACGCAGTATTTT. The chain recombines TRBV5-1 with TRBJ2-3, with 7 bases lining up with TRBD2. This CDR3 contains 13 residues. The V segment lost 0 bases and the J segment 6 bases; nucleotides outside the gene matches: 1. The V gene's germline CDR1 is SGHRS and CDR2 YFSETQ.

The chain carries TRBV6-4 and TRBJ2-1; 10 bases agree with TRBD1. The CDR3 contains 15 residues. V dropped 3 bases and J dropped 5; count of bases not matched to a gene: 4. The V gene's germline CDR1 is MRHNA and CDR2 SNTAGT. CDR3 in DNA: TGTGCCAGCAGTGAAGGGACAGGGGCCCACAATGAGCAGTTCTTC. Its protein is CASSEGTGAHNEQFF.

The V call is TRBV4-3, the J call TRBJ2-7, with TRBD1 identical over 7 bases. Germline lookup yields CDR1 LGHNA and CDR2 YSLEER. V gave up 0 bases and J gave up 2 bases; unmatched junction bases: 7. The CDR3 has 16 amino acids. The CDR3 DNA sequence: TGCGCCAGCAGCCAAGATTTTGGGACAGCAACCTACGAGCAGTACTTC. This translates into CASSQDFGTATYEQYF.

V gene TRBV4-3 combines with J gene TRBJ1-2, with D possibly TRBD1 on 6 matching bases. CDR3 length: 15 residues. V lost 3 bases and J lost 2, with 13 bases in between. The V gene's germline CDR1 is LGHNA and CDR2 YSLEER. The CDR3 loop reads CASSQELQGNYGYTF. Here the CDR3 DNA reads TGCGCCAGCAGCCAGGAACTACAGGGAAACTATGGCTACACCTTC.

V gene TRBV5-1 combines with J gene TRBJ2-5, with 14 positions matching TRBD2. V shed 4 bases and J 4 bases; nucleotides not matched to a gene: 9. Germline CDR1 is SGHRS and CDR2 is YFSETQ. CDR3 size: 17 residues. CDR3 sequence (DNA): TGCGCCAGCAGCCCGGGACTAGCGGGGGCTCGACGAGAGACCCAGTACTTC. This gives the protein CASSPGLAGARRETQYF.

The CDR3 spells CASSCELPRGGGGPRETQYF. The CDR3 region has the DNA TGTGCCAGCAGTTGCGAACTCCCCCGGGGCGGGGGTGGGCCCCGAGAGACCCAGTACTTC. The V gene is TRBV6-9, the J gene TRBJ2-5; TRBD2 agrees at 7 bases. Germline V gene sequence: CDR1 MNHGY, CDR2 SVAAGI. The CDR3 loop spans 20 amino acids. V shed 4 bases and J 4 bases; nucleotides not matched to a gene: 24.

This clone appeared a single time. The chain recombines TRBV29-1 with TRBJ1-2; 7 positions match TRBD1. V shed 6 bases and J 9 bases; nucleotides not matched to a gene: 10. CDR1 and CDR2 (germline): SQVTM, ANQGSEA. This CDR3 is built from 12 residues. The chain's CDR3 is CSVKTGIVSYTF. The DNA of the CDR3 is TGCAGCGTCAAGACAGGGATTGTGAGCTACACCTTC.

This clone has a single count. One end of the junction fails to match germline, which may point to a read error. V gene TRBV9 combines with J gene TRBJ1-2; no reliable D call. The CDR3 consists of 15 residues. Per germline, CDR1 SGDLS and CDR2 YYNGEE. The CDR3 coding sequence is TGTGCCAGCAGCCCAGATTGGGATTTAGACTATGGCTACACTTTC. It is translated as CASSPDWDLDYGYTF.

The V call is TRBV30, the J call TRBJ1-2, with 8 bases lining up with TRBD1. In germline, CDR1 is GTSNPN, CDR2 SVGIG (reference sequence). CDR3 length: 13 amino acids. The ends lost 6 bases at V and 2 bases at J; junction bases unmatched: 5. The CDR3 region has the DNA TGTGCCTGTTTGACAGGGGAAAACTATGGCTACACCTTC. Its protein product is CACLTGENYGYTF.